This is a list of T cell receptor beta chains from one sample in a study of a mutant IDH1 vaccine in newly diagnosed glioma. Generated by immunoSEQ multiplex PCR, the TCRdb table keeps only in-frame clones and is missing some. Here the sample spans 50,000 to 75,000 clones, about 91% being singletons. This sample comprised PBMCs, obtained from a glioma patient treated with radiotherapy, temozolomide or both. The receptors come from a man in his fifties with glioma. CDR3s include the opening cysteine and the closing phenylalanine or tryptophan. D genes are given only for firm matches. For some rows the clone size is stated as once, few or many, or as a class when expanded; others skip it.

cdr3_nt: TGCGCCAGCAGCCCCGGAACCGGGACAGGGGGCTACGAGCAGTACTTC
cdr3_aa: CASSPGTGTGGYEQYF
v_call: TRBV4-1
j_call: TRBJ2-7
d_call: TRBD1
clone_size: once

cdr3_nt: TGCAGCGTTGAAGATCTTCGTCGGGGGGGGAATGAAAAACTGTTTTTT
cdr3_aa: CSVEDLRRGGNEKLFF
v_call: TRBV29-1
j_call: TRBJ1-4
d_call: .
clone_size: .

cdr3_nt: TGTGCCAGCAGTGAATCAGGAAATGACTATGGCTACACCTTC
cdr3_aa: CASSESGNDYGYTF
v_call: TRBV25-1
j_call: TRBJ1-2
d_call: .
clone_size: .

cdr3_nt: TGTGCCAGCAGCCCTGACAGGGGCTTCTATGGCTACACCTTC
cdr3_aa: CASSPDRGFYGYTF
v_call: TRBV7-2
j_call: TRBJ1-2
d_call: TRBD1
clone_size: .

cdr3_nt: TGTGCCAGCACGGTCTTAGGGGGAAGGAACACTGAAGCTTTCTTT
cdr3_aa: CASTVLGGRNTEAFF
v_call: TRBV6-5
j_call: TRBJ1-1
d_call: .
clone_size: .

cdr3_nt: TGCGCCAGCAGCTTGGCAGGGATCAATCAGCCCCAGCATTTT
cdr3_aa: CASSLAGINQPQHF
v_call: TRBV5-1
j_call: TRBJ1-5
d_call: .
clone_size: few

cdr3_nt: TGTGCCAGCAGTCCCCGGGGGACAGGTCCAGGGAGAGAGCAGTTCTTC
cdr3_aa: CASSPRGTGPGREQFF
v_call: TRBV28
j_call: TRBJ2-1
d_call: TRBD1
clone_size: .

cdr3_nt: TGTGCCAGCAGCCCCGGGACTAGCGGGCAAGAGACCCAGTACTTC
cdr3_aa: CASSPGTSGQETQYF
v_call: TRBV4-2
j_call: TRBJ2-5
d_call: TRBD2
clone_size: .

cdr3_nt: TGTGCCACCAGCAGGGACAGGGTAGGTTATGCGGCTTTCTTT
cdr3_aa: CATSRDRVGYAAFF
v_call: TRBV15
j_call: TRBJ1-1
d_call: TRBD1
clone_size: .

cdr3_nt: TGCGCCAGCAGCTTGGCCGGGACAGGGGGCCAAGAGACCCAGTACTTC
cdr3_aa: CASSLAGTGGQETQYF
v_call: TRBV5-1
j_call: TRBJ2-5
d_call: TRBD1
clone_size: .

cdr3_nt: TGTGCCAGCACCCCCGCCCCCTCCGGGACAGGGGGCATGGATTATGGCTACACCTTC
cdr3_aa: CASTPAPSGTGGMDYGYTF
v_call: TRBV5-5
j_call: TRBJ1-2
d_call: TRBD1
clone_size: .

cdr3_nt: TGTGCCAGCAGTGCGGGTCGTCAGCCCCAGCATTTT
cdr3_aa: CASSAGRQPQHF
v_call: TRBV6-4
j_call: TRBJ1-5
d_call: .
clone_size: .

cdr3_nt: TGCGCCAGCAGCTTGGAAGGGTCCGGAAACACCATATATTTT
cdr3_aa: CASSLEGSGNTIYF
v_call: TRBV5-1
j_call: TRBJ1-3
d_call: .
clone_size: .

cdr3_nt: TGCGCCAGCAGCTTGGGAGCAGGTCTGGGGGCTGAAGCTTTCTTT
cdr3_aa: CASSLGAGLGAEAFF
v_call: TRBV5-1
j_call: TRBJ1-1
d_call: .
clone_size: once

cdr3_nt: TGTGCCAGCAGCGGAAACACCGGGGAGCTGTTTTTT
cdr3_aa: CASSGNTGELFF
v_call: TRBV7-9
j_call: TRBJ2-2
d_call: .
clone_size: .

cdr3_nt: TGTGCCAGCAGCCAAGATTTCCGGGGAAGGGATAATGAGCAGTTCTTC
cdr3_aa: CASSQDFRGRDNEQFF
v_call: TRBV14
j_call: TRBJ2-1
d_call: .
clone_size: .

cdr3_nt: TGTGCCAGCAGCTCCATGACGAGCGGGAGGGCAGAGGCCAAAAACATTCAGTACTTC
cdr3_aa: CASSSMTSGRAEAKNIQYF
v_call: TRBV7-9
j_call: TRBJ2-4
d_call: TRBD2
clone_size: .

cdr3_nt: TGTGCCACCAGCAGAGAGGGGCAGCTCTATGGCTACACCTTC
cdr3_aa: CATSREGQLYGYTF
v_call: TRBV15
j_call: TRBJ1-2
d_call: .
clone_size: .

cdr3_nt: TGTGCCAGCAGTCCACTGGGGGATCTCTACAATGAGCAGTTCTTC
cdr3_aa: CASSPLGDLYNEQFF
v_call: TRBV27
j_call: TRBJ2-1
d_call: .
clone_size: .

cdr3_nt: TGTGCCAGCAGCCTTCGAACGGAGAATTCGTACTTC
cdr3_aa: CASSLRTENSYF
v_call: TRBV21-1
j_call: TRBJ2-7
d_call: .
clone_size: .

cdr3_nt: TGTGCCAGCAGTTTAGCAGTGGAGAGAAACACTGAAGCTTTCTTT
cdr3_aa: CASSLAVERNTEAFF
v_call: TRBV27
j_call: TRBJ1-1
d_call: .
clone_size: .

cdr3_nt: TGTGCCAGCAGTGAGATGGCAGGAGAGACCCAGTACTTC
cdr3_aa: CASSEMAGETQYF
v_call: TRBV2
j_call: TRBJ2-5
d_call: .
clone_size: .

cdr3_nt: TGCGCCAGCAGCCCAGCGGGAGGGTACGAGCAGTACTTC
cdr3_aa: CASSPAGGYEQYF
v_call: TRBV4-1
j_call: TRBJ2-7
d_call: TRBD2
clone_size: .

cdr3_nt: TGTGCCAGCACCCCCTTGTTCTCTGGGGCCAACGTCCTGACTTTC
cdr3_aa: CASTPLFSGANVLTF
v_call: TRBV5-6
j_call: TRBJ2-6
d_call: .
clone_size: .

cdr3_nt: TGTGCCAGCCGTGACCGTTGGGGAAATCAGCCCCAGCATTTT
cdr3_aa: CASRDRWGNQPQHF
v_call: TRBV6-5
j_call: TRBJ1-5
d_call: .
clone_size: .

cdr3_nt: TGCAGCGTTGAAGGTAGAGGAGCGGCCGAGCAGTACTTC
cdr3_aa: CSVEGRGAAEQYF
v_call: TRBV29-1
j_call: TRBJ2-7
d_call: .
clone_size: .

cdr3_nt: TGTGCCAGCAAGACTAGCGGCTACGAGCAGTACTTC
cdr3_aa: CASKTSGYEQYF
v_call: TRBV2
j_call: TRBJ2-7
d_call: TRBD2
clone_size: .

cdr3_nt: TGCGCCAGCAGCCACCTACCAAGAGATGAAGCTTTCTTT
cdr3_aa: CASSHLPRDEAFF
v_call: TRBV4-3
j_call: TRBJ1-1
d_call: .
clone_size: .

cdr3_nt: TGCAGCGTTGGACAGGTGCTCCACGAGCAGTACTTC
cdr3_aa: CSVGQVLHEQYF
v_call: TRBV29-1
j_call: TRBJ2-7
d_call: .
clone_size: .